This TCR beta chain was captured in a study of metastatic and nonmetastatic thyroid tumors. As for the study in general: Comparison of repertoires was carried out across blood and tumor or nodule tissue from malignant and benign thyroid patients. General observations from the study: Patients with malignant thyroid tumors reportedly had significantly higher TCR beta diversity than those with benign nodules, in blood and tumor.

The CDR3 has 17 residues. Germline V gives CDR1 SGHVS, CDR2 FNYEAQ. Via MiXCR, TCRdb re-called the PCR reads. The table lists around 23,000 clones, under 25% of them singletons, with about 25% in the top ten. The sample holds many counts of this clone. Antigen unknown. This sequence may be a read error, since a much larger clone differs from it by one base. No treatment had been given to any patient before thyroid surgery. The V and J genes are TRBV7-6 and TRBJ2-2; D perhaps matches TRBD2 (5 bases). This clonotype was obtained from a male donor with papillary thyroid cancer or a benign thyroid nodule (not recorded which). Some clones in this sample may be carry-over from other donors' samples. Input material: blood. CDR3 nucleotide sequence: TGTGCCAGCAGCTTAATCCGGGCCCTAAGCGGAAACGGGGAGCTGTCTTTT. This sequence encodes CASSLIRALSGNGELSF.